This entry lists 27 T cell receptor beta chains sequenced from one sample in a study of CD8+CD57+ T cells in acquired aplastic anemia. The authors sequenced patients whose flow cytometry had shown CD8+CD57+ cell expansion. CDR3 and TCR beta VDJ profiling relied on a genomic DNA template. Using its own MiXCR run on the reads, TCRdb lists one record per CDR3 protein. The sample comprises around 180,000 distinct CDR3 sequences, around 50% of which are singletons, and around 13% rests with the top ten. Material for sequencing was sorted CD4+, CD8+, or CD8+CD57+ T cells (not recorded which) from PBMCs. The source of these receptors is a human donor with aplastic anemia.

The chain recombines TRBV2 with TRBJ1-5; D remains unclear. The ends were cut back, 6 bases at V and 1 base at J, with 10 bases in the middle. From germline, CDR1 is SNHLY and CDR2 FYNNEI. CDR3 size: 14 residues. CDR3 coding DNA: TGTGCCAGCAGCTTGATGGGCAGCAATCAGCCCCAGCATTTT. Its protein is CASSLMGSNQPQHF. Supplemented by reference TRBV2 and TRBJ1-5, the full variable domain reads EPEVTQTPSHQVTQMGQEVILRCVPISNHLYFYWYRQILGQKVEFLVSFYNNEISEKSEIFDDQFSVERPDGSNFTLKIRSTKLEDSAMYFCASSLMGSNQPQHFGDGTRLSIL.

The rearrangement links TRBV5-1 to TRBJ2-1; D possibly uses TRBD1 or TRBD2 (5 bases each). V was cut by 6 bases and J by 0 bases, with 25 bases left in between. CDR1 and CDR2 from the germline V gene are SGHRS and YFSETQ. The length of the CDR3 is 19 residues. CDR3 coding DNA: TGCGCCAGCAAAACCTCGGGGCAGAGTACCTCTTTCTCCTACAATGAGCAGTTCTTC. Translated, it gives CASKTSGQSTSFSYNEQFF.

This chain uses TRBV7-2 with TRBJ2-1, with D possibly TRBD1 on 5 matching bases. CDR3 length: 13 residues. From germline, CDR1 is SGHTA and CDR2 FQGNSA. V was pared by 3 bases and J by 8 bases, with 11 bases between. The CDR3 loop reads CASSFVARDEQFF. CDR3 nucleotides: TGTGCCAGCAGCTTTGTAGCCAGGGATGAGCAGTTCTTC. Full variable domain (outside the CDR3, taken from reference TRBV7-2 and TRBJ2-1): GAGVSQSPSNKVTEKGKDVELRCDPISGHTALYWYRQSLGQGLEFLIYFQGNSAPDKSGLPSDRFSAERTGGSVSTLTIQRTQQEDSAVYLCASSFVARDEQFFGPGTRLTVL.

This clonotype was counted once. The rearrangement links TRBV7-8 to TRBJ1-2; 9 bases are a match to TRBD1. The CDR3 is made up of 15 amino acids. Unmatched junction bases numbered 6, after V lost 4 bases and J lost 3 bases. Looked up from germline, CDR1 is SGHVS and CDR2 is FQNEAQ. The CDR3 region has the DNA TGTGCCAGCAGCTCCTGGGACAGGGTCGACTATGGCTACACCTTC. Translated: CASSSWDRVDYGYTF.

This clonotype appeared many times. The gene calls are TRBV5-1 and TRBJ2-3; possible D gene TRBD1, 5 bases. The CDR3 length is 15 residues. Germline CDR1 and CDR2: SGHRS and YFSETQ. With 1 base removed from V and 0 bases from J, the gap between germline ends came to 9 bases. CDR3 bases: TGCGCCAGCAGCTTGAGGCAGGGCAGCACAGATACGCAGTATTTT. Protein product: CASSLRQGSTDTQYF.

This clonotype was seen only once. The chain combines TRBV7-3 with TRBJ2-3, with TRBD2 identical over 9 bases. CDR3 length: 15 residues. Germline CDR1 and CDR2: SGHTA and FQGTGA. The J segment lost 5 bases and the V segment lost 5 bases, leaving 8 bases of the junction unmatched. The CDR3 sequence is CASSRTSVWGDTQYF. In DNA form, the CDR3 reads TGTGCCAGCAGCCGGACTAGCGTATGGGGAGATACGCAGTATTTT.

This clonotype was found a few times. V gene TRBV2 combines with J gene TRBJ1-2, with D hard to call. CDR3 length: 14 residues. Germline-derived CDR1 and CDR2 are SNHLY and FYNNEI. Trimming shortened V by 3 bases and J by 4 bases, and 12 bases separated the two germline ends. CDR3 loop: CASSDRWQIYGYTF. Written as DNA, the CDR3 is TGTGCCAGCAGTGATCGGTGGCAGATCTATGGCTACACCTTC.

As regards this clonotype: A read error may explain this, as a much larger clone is one base away. The V and J genes are TRBV5-1 and TRBJ1-1, with TRBD1 identical over 10 bases. The germline V gene has CDR1 SGHRS and CDR2 YFSETQ. This CDR3 has 15 amino acids. The CDR3 nucleotides are TGCACCAGCAGCTATGGGACAGGGGACCACCCTGAAGCTTTCTTT. Protein sequence: CTSSYGTGDHPEAFF.

This clonotype was detected only once. The V and J genes are TRBV2 and TRBJ1-2, with D hard to call. The CDR3 loop spans 14 amino acids. The germline gives CDR1 SNHLY, CDR2 FYNNEI. V gave up 5 bases and J gave up 2 bases, with 12 bases separating them. This CDR3 reads CASSTSLKNYGYTF. CDR3 in DNA: TGTGCCAGCAGTACCAGCCTGAAGAACTATGGCTACACCTTC.

Notes on this clonotype: An end of the junction does not agree with germline; a read error may underlie this. The V and J genes are TRBV10-2 and TRBJ1-1; TRBD1 agrees at 7 bases. This CDR3 contains 13 residues. Germline V gene data show CDR1 as WSHSY and CDR2 as SAAADI. CDR3 bases: TGCGCCAGCCGTGAGTCGGGGACAGAAGAAGCTTTCTTT. Its translation: CASRESGTEEAFF.

The chain recombines TRBV20-1 with TRBJ1-6; a weak D match, TRBD1 (5 bases). Germline-derived CDR1 and CDR2 are DFQATT and SNEGSKA (reference sequence). The CDR3 has 15 amino acids. Between the trimmed V and J ends, which lost 6 bases and 7 bases, there was a span of 19 bases. The CDR3 here is CSATTDKEVNSPLHF. The CDR3 nucleotides read TGCAGTGCCACGACAGACAAAGAGGTAAATTCACCCCTCCACTTT.

This clonotype was counted ten times or more. The gene calls are TRBV5-6 and TRBJ2-3; no clear D gene. CDR1 SGHDT and CDR2 YYEEEE come from the germline V gene. The CDR3 runs to 12 residues. Deletions cut 1 base from V and 9 bases from J, with 9 bases between. For the CDR3, the DNA is TGTGCCAGCAGCTTGACGCATAACACGCAGTATTTT. Encoded protein: CASSLTHNTQYF.

DNA of the CDR3: TGTGCCAGCAGCCAGAGCCCTTCCACGCAGTATTTT. Protein product: CASSQSPSTQYF. The chain couples TRBV5-4 to TRBJ2-3, with unresolved D. The CDR3 spans 12 residues. V was pared by 4 bases and J by 9 bases, with 12 bases between. Germline lookup yields CDR1 SGHNT and CDR2 YYREEE (reference sequence).

This clonotype was detected many times. J is TRBJ1-1 and V is TRBV24-1; 7 nucleotides match TRBD1. V dropped 3 bases and J dropped 4; count of bases not matched to a gene: 13. Germline V gives CDR1 KGHDR, CDR2 SFDVKD. The CDR3 extends over 17 amino acids. CDR3 in amino acids: CATSDRTGRGGRTEAFF. The CDR3 DNA sequence: TGTGCCACCAGTGATAGGACAGGTCGGGGGGGACGCACTGAAGCTTTCTTT.

This clonotype was counted many times. The CDR3 reads CASSTGFAGYNEQFF. The CDR3 nucleotides read TGTGCCAGTAGTACAGGGTTCGCGGGATACAATGAGCAGTTCTTC. The J gene is TRBJ2-1, the V gene TRBV19, with D possibly being TRBD2 (6 bases). The V end was cut by 4 bases, the J end by 4 bases, with 14 bases between. Per germline, CDR1 LNHDA and CDR2 SQIVND (reference sequence). The CDR3 length is 15 residues.

This clonotype was picked up a small number of times. The CDR3: CASSREAGNTIYF. The CDR3 DNA sequence: TGTGCCAGTTCCAGGGAGGCTGGAAACACCATATATTTT. V gene TRBV18 combines with J gene TRBJ1-3; D possibly corresponds to TRBD1 (5 bases). V was shortened by 9 bases and J by 2 bases, with 11 bases between the two germline ends. The CDR3 sequence is 13 residues long. The V gene's germline CDR1 is KGHSH and CDR2 LQKENI.

This clonotype was picked up many times. The V gene is TRBV6-1, the J gene TRBJ2-7, with TRBD1 as a possible D gene (5 bases). Deletions cut 0 bases from V and 7 bases from J, with 10 bases between. Germline CDR1 is MNHNS and CDR2 is SASEGT. The CDR3 is made up of 13 amino acids. The CDR3 here is CASSEAPGWEQYF. The CDR3 bases are TGTGCCAGCAGTGAAGCGCCAGGGTGGGAGCAGTACTTC.

The chain carries TRBV28 and TRBJ2-7, with 11 bases aligning to TRBD1. The CDR3 has 17 residues. CDR1 is MDHEN, CDR2 SYDVKM, per germline. V lost 5 bases to trimming and J lost 0 bases; unmatched junction nucleotides: 9. The CDR3 nucleotides read TGTGCCAGCAGTCTCATCCGGACAGGGGGCTTCTCCTACGAGCAGTACTTC. It yields the protein CASSLIRTGGFSYEQYF.

The V gene is TRBV15, the J gene TRBJ2-1; the match to TRBD2 covers 11 bases. V gave up 2 bases and J gave up 8 bases; unmatched junction bases: 11. The CDR3 has 17 amino acids. Germline loops: CDR1 LNHNV, CDR2 YYDKDF (reference sequence). CDR3 loop: CATSRRLTSGRSDEQFF. In DNA form, the CDR3 reads TGTGCCACCAGCAGACGTTTAACTAGCGGGAGATCAGATGAGCAGTTCTTC. The whole variable domain, filled in from reference TRBV15 and TRBJ2-1, reads DAMVIQNPRYQVTQFGKPVTLSCSQTLNHNVMYWYQQKSSQAPKLLFHYYDKDFNNEADTPDNFQSRRPNTSFCFLDIRSPGLGDTAMYLCATSRRLTSGRSDEQFFGPGTRLTVL.

Details on this clonotype: The junction departs from the called germline gene at one end, perhaps through a read error. The chain has TRBV24-1 and TRBJ2-5; 10 bases match TRBD1. CDR3 length: 19 amino acids. Germline assignment: CDR1 KGHDR and CDR2 SFDVKD. The CDR3 nucleotides are TGTGCCGCCAGTGATTTACCGGGGACAGGGGAGACAACAAGGGAGACCCAGTACTTC. Its translation is CAASDLPGTGETTRETQYF.

The chain combines TRBV7-6 with TRBJ2-1, with 11 bases that match TRBD1. The CDR3 contains 14 residues. Germline V gene data show CDR1 as SGHVS and CDR2 as FNYEAQ. With V trimmed by 4 bases and J by 7 bases, 3 bases remained unmatched. As DNA, the CDR3 is TGTGCCAGCAGCTCCTGGGACAGGGGGAATGAGCAGTTCTTC. It yields the protein CASSSWDRGNEQFF.

This clonotype was seen at least ten times. The chain couples TRBV6-2 or TRBV6-3 to TRBJ2-5; TRBD1 matches 7 bases. The germline V gene encodes CDR1 MNHEY and CDR2 SVGEGT. The CDR3 has 15 residues. Trimming cost V 0 bases and J 4 bases; bases outside gene matches: 5. Here the CDR3 reads CASSYSTGDLETQYF. The CDR3 DNA sequence: TGTGCCAGCAGTTACTCAACAGGGGATCTAGAGACCCAGTACTTC.

As regards this clonotype: The junction does not match germline at one end; this may be a read error. This rearrangement joins TRBV19 to TRBJ1-2, with a possible D match to TRBD1 (6 bases). Germline values: CDR1 LNHDA, CDR2 SQIVND (reference sequence). This CDR3 contains 9 residues. CDR3 amino acids: CASSKGGLF. The CDR3, as DNA: TGTGCCAGTAGTAAAGGGGGATTATTC.

This clonotype came up a few times. Germline is not matched at one junction end, which may reflect a read error. The chain uses TRBV15 and TRBJ1-1; a weak D match, TRBD1 (5 bases). The CDR3 runs 13 residues. In germline, CDR1 is LNHNV, CDR2 YYDKDF (reference sequence). In nucleotides, the CDR3 is TGTGCCACCAGAAGAGATCAGGGTACTGAAGCTTTCTTT. Translation: CATRRDQGTEAFF.

The gene calls are TRBV11-3 and TRBJ2-5, with 10 bases fitting TRBD1. This CDR3 is built from 16 residues. The germline V gene encodes CDR1 SGHNT and CDR2 YENEEA. The junction had 10 bases not matched to a gene; V was cut back by 5 bases and J by 4 bases. This CDR3 reads CASSGWTGGRGETQYF. As DNA, the CDR3 is TGTGCCAGCAGCGGTTGGACAGGGGGTAGGGGAGAGACCCAGTACTTC.

The chain employs TRBV7-3 and TRBJ2-6; D is tentatively TRBD1 or TRBD2 (5 bases each). Trimming removed 5 bases from V and 4 bases from J, with 9 bases in between. From germline, CDR1 is SGHTA and CDR2 FQGTGA. The CDR3 runs to 14 residues. CDR3 sequence: CASSPGPGANVLTF. The CDR3, as DNA: TGTGCCAGCAGCCCGGGACCCGGGGCCAACGTCCTGACTTTC.

Concerning this clonotype: Being one base from a much bigger clone, this may be a read error. The chain carries TRBV7-9 and TRBJ2-3, with TRBD2 as a possible D gene (6 bases). This CDR3 has 14 amino acids. The V gene's germline CDR1 is SEHNR and CDR2 FQNEAQ (reference sequence). CDR3 in DNA: TGTGCCAGCAGCTCCGGACTACAGCCAGATACGCAGTCTTTT. It yields the protein CASSSGLQPDTQSF.